One and the same sample provided the 4 T cell receptor beta chains below, sequenced in a study of blood T cells in healthy people across ages. Alongside a J-beta primer mix, a sample-barcoded 5' primer served in a second PCR lasting about 7 to 11 cycles. From the 5' RACE reads, TCRdb called clonotypes with MiXCR, one entry per CDR3 protein. The data contain approximately 1,000,000 distinct CDR3 sequences, 40% to 55% of them singletons. The sequenced material came from blood. The receptor source for this set is a woman aged 60-75 years in good health.

This clonotype has only a few counts. CDR3 loop: CASSGRTAYEQYF. For the CDR3, the DNA is TGTGCCAGCAGTGGCAGGACAGCCTACGAGCAGTACTTC. The chain combines TRBV6-1 with TRBJ2-7; weak D call: TRBD1 (6 bases). This CDR3 is 13 amino acids long. V shed 4 bases and J shed 2 bases, with 9 bases lying between them. Germline CDR1 is MNHNS and CDR2 is SASEGT.

The chain employs TRBV10-1 and TRBJ2-3; weak D call: TRBD2 (6 bases). This CDR3 spans 16 amino acids. V lost 0 bases and J lost 1, with 11 bases in between. CDR1 WNHNN and CDR2 SYGVQD come from the germline V gene (reference sequence). For the CDR3, the DNA is TGCGCCAGCAGTGAGTCCGGAGGGGTTGGCACAGATACGCAGTATTTT. Its translation is CASSESGGVGTDTQYF.

The gene calls are TRBV12-3 or TRBV12-4 and TRBJ2-7; the D gene is possibly TRBD2 (6 bases). This CDR3 has 12 residues. V was trimmed by 7 bases and J by 7 bases, leaving 14 bases between them. CDR3 sequence: CASIFSGVEQYF. The DNA for the CDR3 is TGTGCCAGCATTTTCTCGGGGGTAGAGCAGTACTTC.

Only a few counts were recorded for this clonotype. The chain couples TRBV6-5 to TRBJ2-7; D ambiguous. The V and J ends lost 0 bases and 4 bases respectively, with 10 bases between them. The CDR3 is made up of 14 amino acids. Germline V gene lookup returns CDR1 MNHEY and CDR2 SVGAGI. CDR3 amino acids: CASSYSVGGYEQYF. The CDR3 nucleotides read TGTGCCAGCAGTTACTCGGTCGGTGGTTACGAGCAGTACTTC.